The 22 T cell receptor beta chains below were found in one sample sequenced in a study of T cell repertoires in cytomegalovirus infection. One entry per CDR3 protein, called by TCRdb with MiXCR from the reads. The sample contains roughly 280,000 distinct CDR3 sequences, less than 25% of which appear only once. Their cognate antigens are unknown. Sequenced here: cultured PBMCs, sampled from culture after CMV antigen stimulation. These receptors were obtained from a human donor in good health (CMV status not recorded). Some clones in this sample may be carry-over from other donors' samples.

This clonotype appeared a single time. J is TRBJ2-5 and V is TRBV2; 10 bases align to TRBD2. V lost 3 bases to trimming and J lost 0 bases; unmatched junction nucleotides: 7. Germline values: CDR1 SNHLY, CDR2 FYNNEI. The CDR3 totals 17 residues. The CDR3 nucleotides read TGTGCCAGCAGTGAGCTAGCGGGAGCCCCGTACCAAGAGACCCAGTACTTC. The encoded protein is CASSELAGAPYQETQYF.

This clonotype was detected ten times or more. The chain recombines TRBV7-6 with TRBJ1-5; D is uncertain. This CDR3 contains 14 residues. Germline CDR1 reads SGHVS; CDR2 reads FNYEAQ. Trimming shortened V by 5 bases and J by 5 bases, and 13 bases separated the two germline ends. The CDR3 here is CASSASGTDQPQHF. The CDR3 DNA sequence: TGTGCCAGCAGCGCTTCGGGAACGGATCAGCCCCAGCATTTT.

This clonotype occurred a few times. The V gene is TRBV5-6, the J gene TRBJ2-6; D is perhaps TRBD2 (5 bases). The V and J ends lost 0 bases and 2 bases respectively, with 12 bases between them. CDR3 size: 17 residues. The germline V gene encodes CDR1 SGHDT and CDR2 YYEEEE. Written as DNA, the CDR3 is TGTGCCAGCAGCTTGGCAACGGGGATCCCTGGGGCCAACGTCCTGACTTTC. Translation: CASSLATGIPGANVLTF.

The CDR3 sequence: CASSQFLSLGLLADTGELFF. CDR3 coding DNA: TGCGCCAGCAGCCAATTCTTAAGCCTCGGGTTACTCGCGGACACCGGGGAGCTGTTTTTT. The chain has TRBV4-1 and TRBJ2-2; no reliable D call. The CDR3 runs to 20 residues. The germline CDR1 and CDR2 sequences are MGHRA and YSYEKL. Trimming pared 2 bases from V and 3 bases from J, leaving 25 bases between.

The sample holds a few counts of this clonotype. CDR3 loop: CASSQDRQQNSPLHF. DNA of the CDR3: TGTGCCAGCAGCCAAGACCGCCAGCAGAATTCACCCCTCCACTTT. The chain uses TRBV14 and TRBJ1-6; D remains unclear. CDR1 and CDR2 from the germline V gene are SGHDN and FVKESK. The CDR3 totals 15 residues. With 0 bases removed from V and 7 bases from J, the gap between germline ends came to 10 bases.

The CDR3 region is CASSMKPGSNQPQHF. Here the CDR3 DNA reads TGTGCCAGTAGTATGAAGCCCGGGTCCAATCAGCCCCAGCATTTT. This chain links TRBV19 with TRBJ1-5, with D unclear. This CDR3 has 15 amino acids. V was trimmed by 3 bases and J by 3 bases, leaving 12 bases between them. Germline CDR1 and CDR2: LNHDA and SQIVND (reference sequence).

V gene TRBV24-1 combines with J gene TRBJ2-4; D is unresolved. V lost 1 base to trimming and J lost 12 bases, with 12 bases between them. CDR3 length: 13 residues. CDR1 is KGHDR and CDR2 is SFDVKD in the germline V gene. CDR3 in amino acids: CATSDFPDSGQYF. In nucleotides, the CDR3 is TGTGCCACCAGTGATTTTCCGGATTCTGGTCAGTACTTC.

This clonotype occurred many times. The chain employs TRBV27 and TRBJ1-2, with D possibly matching TRBD1 (5 bases). Germline V CDR1 and CDR2: MNHEY, SMNVEV (reference sequence). This CDR3 comprises 13 residues. V was cut by 6 bases and J by 4 bases, with 12 bases left in between. The CDR3: CASSPLGVYGYTF. In DNA, the CDR3 is TGTGCCAGCAGCCCGTTAGGGGTCTATGGCTACACCTTC.

This clonotype was seen repeatedly, ten times or more. The chain couples TRBV12-3 or TRBV12-4 to TRBJ1-4; no definite D call. The ends were cut back, 3 bases at V and 2 bases at J, with 7 bases in the middle. The CDR3 totals 14 residues. CDR3 sequence (DNA): TGTGCCAGCAGTTTTGAAGCTACTAATGAAAAACTGTTTTTT. Amino acids: CASSFEATNEKLFF.

This rearrangement joins TRBV19 to TRBJ2-3; 9 bases are shared with TRBD2. The ends lost 7 bases at V and 3 bases at J; junction bases unmatched: 8. This CDR3 is 15 amino acids long. CDR1 is LNHDA, CDR2 SQIVND, per germline (reference sequence). In DNA form, the CDR3 reads TGTGCCAGTAAAGGGTCTCTAGCGGGAACAGATACGCAGTATTTT. It is translated as CASKGSLAGTDTQYF.

There are a few counts of this clonotype. The rearrangement links TRBV7-9 to TRBJ1-4, with TRBD1 as a possible D gene (6 bases). Between the trimmed V and J ends, which lost 0 bases and 6 bases, there was a span of 14 bases. Germline CDR1 SEHNR, CDR2 FQNEAQ (reference sequence). This CDR3 region has 16 residues. The CDR3: CASSLAQGPRDEKLFF. CDR3 bases: TGTGCCAGCAGCTTAGCTCAGGGGCCGCGGGATGAAAAACTGTTTTTT.

This clonotype has ten or more counts. This sequence joins TRBV27 and TRBJ2-3, with 13 nucleotides matching TRBD2. Germline CDR1 is MNHEY and CDR2 is SMNVEV (reference sequence). The CDR3 has 16 residues. The ends lost 3 bases at V and 2 bases at J; junction bases unmatched: 2. This CDR3 reads CASSFGTSGNTDTQYF. DNA for the CDR3: TGTGCCAGCAGTTTTGGGACTAGCGGGAACACAGATACGCAGTATTTT.

At least ten counts were recorded for this clonotype. The chain is built from TRBV7-2 and TRBJ2-3; D perhaps matches TRBD2 (6 bases). Germline assignment: CDR1 SGHTA and CDR2 FQGNSA. This CDR3 has 14 residues. Trimming removed 11 bases from V and 8 bases from J, with 23 bases in between. The DNA for the CDR3 is TGTGCCGGGTCCGGGGAGGTCAGCAGTGTTACGCAGTATTTT. This encodes CAGSGEVSSVTQYF.

The V and J genes are TRBV29-1 and TRBJ1-1; the D gene is possibly TRBD1 (6 bases). Trimming took 3 bases from V and 4 from J, leaving 12 bases between them. This CDR3 comprises 13 residues. Germline V gives CDR1 SQVTM, CDR2 ANQGSEA. CDR3 DNA sequence: TGCAGCGTTGATCCAACAGGGCGCACTGAAGCTTTCTTT. This translates into CSVDPTGRTEAFF. Together with reference TRBV29-1 and TRBJ1-1, the CDR3 gives the full variable domain: SAVISQKPSRDICQRGTSLTIQCQVDSQVTMMFWYRQQPGQSLTLIATANQGSEATYESGFVIDKFPISRPNLTFSTLTVSNMSPEDSSIYLCSVDPTGRTEAFFGQGTRLTVV.

This clonotype is medium-sized (0.01 to 0.1%) within its sample. The rearrangement joins TRBV6-2 or TRBV6-3 to TRBJ2-7, with D unclear. The CDR3 consists of 16 residues. The germline V gene encodes CDR1 MNHEY and CDR2 SVGEGT. With 0 bases removed from V and 0 bases from J, the gap between germline ends came to 12 bases. CDR3 sequence reads: CASSYSLRMNSYEQYF. CDR3 in DNA: TGTGCCAGCAGTTACTCCTTAAGGATGAACTCCTACGAGCAGTACTTC.

This clonotype has just a few counts. This chain uses TRBV7-2 with TRBJ2-4; D is uncertain. Germline loops: CDR1 SGHTA, CDR2 FQGNSA. Trimming pared 6 bases from V and 8 bases from J, leaving 14 bases between. This CDR3 has 13 residues. DNA of the CDR3: TGTGCCAGCAGGCCCGTCGGAAAACACATTCAGTACTTC. Residues: CASRPVGKHIQYF.

The sample holds a few counts of this clonotype. J is TRBJ2-1 and V is TRBV6-6; 7 bases are a match to TRBD1. This CDR3 has 19 amino acids. Per germline, CDR1 MNHNY and CDR2 SVGAGI (reference sequence). J lost 6 bases, V lost 5 bases, and 22 bases had no gene match. The CDR3 DNA reads as TGTGCCAGCAGTGGCCCCTATAATTACCGACAGGGACGGGTCAATGAGCAGTTCTTC. This encodes CASSGPYNYRQGRVNEQFF.

In this sample, this clonotype turned up once. This sequence joins TRBV27 and TRBJ2-3; a weak D match, TRBD2 (5 bases). Trimming took 4 bases from V and 0 from J, leaving 8 bases between them. The CDR3 runs 14 residues. Germline CDR1 reads MNHEY; CDR2 reads SMNVEV (reference sequence). CDR3 sequence (DNA): TGTGCCAGCAGTTGGAGGCCTAGCACAGATACGCAGTATTTT. It codes for CASSWRPSTDTQYF.

V usage is TRBV7-9 and J usage is TRBJ2-3; 7 bases are shared with TRBD1. The CDR3 is 16 residues long. V was pared by 5 bases and J by 2 bases, with 10 bases of the junction left unmatched. CDR1 SEHNR and CDR2 FQNEAQ come from the germline V gene (reference sequence). The CDR3 DNA follows: TGTGCCAGCAGCCCCGGCCCGGGACAGCACACAGATACGCAGTATTTT. Its translation: CASSPGPGQHTDTQYF.

The chain carries TRBV20-1 and TRBJ1-2; 9 bases line up with TRBD1. The CDR3 length is 12 residues. Germline CDR1 and CDR2: DFQATT and SNEGSKA (reference sequence). V lost 6 bases and J lost 6; bases outside the gene matches: 5. CDR3 protein: CSARRDRDGYTF. The DNA of the CDR3 is TGCAGTGCCAGAAGGGACAGGGATGGCTACACCTTC.

This clonotype was picked up a small number of times. The genes are TRBV7-6 and TRBJ1-6; D not resolved. The CDR3 is 18 residues long. Germline V CDR1 and CDR2: SGHVS, FNYEAQ. V was cut by 5 bases and J by 0 bases, with 17 bases left in between. The CDR3 DNA sequence: TGTGCCAGCAGCCCCCGTCGCGGGGAGAGCTCCTATAATTCACCCCTCCACTTT. Translation gives CASSPRRGESSYNSPLHF.

This clonotype was detected only once. A read error is possible here, since a much larger clone lies one base away. The chain employs TRBV7-8 and TRBJ1-5; D is unresolved. Germline loops: CDR1 SGHVS, CDR2 FQNEAQ. CDR3 length equals 15 residues. The CDR3 DNA reads as TGTACCAGCAGCTTAGGACTCCCGGGGATTCAGCCCCAGCATTTT. As protein: CTSSLGLPGIQPQHF.